This T cell receptor (beta chain) was recovered during a study of T cell clonality in common variable immunodeficiency. Broader study findings: Fewer TCRbeta clones were shared among CVID subjects than controls. Fewer deletions and N-nucleotide insertions were reportedly seen in common variable immunodeficiency TCR beta sequences.

Control and CVID samples contributed equal amounts of genomic DNA. Clones were sequenced by immunoSEQ multiplex PCR, and TCRdb holds only the in-frame ones, with some missing. The repertoire yields about 39,000 clones, none seen only once; the top ten contain over 1.1%. Donors gave roughly 4.5 to 9 ml heparinized peripheral whole blood. This clone was seen ten or more times. Antigen unknown. The read falls 3 residues short of the CDR3 end, and the missing part is taken from the germline J gene. Germline V lookup: CDR1 KGHSH, CDR2 LQKENI. The CDR3 sequence is 15 residues long. J lost 2 bases, V lost 3 bases, and 3 bases had no gene match.

This TCR came from a person aged 18 to 75 in good health. The sequenced sample consisted of peripheral blood mononuclear cells. This rearrangement joins TRBV18 to TRBJ1-5; 8 bases line up with TRBD1. CDR3 DNA (partial): TGTGCCAGCTCACCTCAGGGGGCTGGCAATCAGCCC. This gives the protein CASSPQGAGNQP. The entire CDR3 sequence reads CASSPQGAGNQPQHF.